Shown below are 24 T cell receptor beta chains from a single sample sequenced in a study of vaccination and CD4 T cells after COVID-19. Their cognate antigens are unknown. Indicated treatment: approximately 9-day PBMC culture with coronavirus spike peptide pools or control peptides (ViraFEST assay). The Oncomine TCR Beta short-read assay was what sequenced the DNA obtained from cultured CD4+ T cells. TCRdb re-called the PCR reads with MiXCR, one entry per CDR3 protein. Among about 26,000 distinct CDR3 sequences listed, approximately 37% were seen once. The sample was CD4+ T cells from blood, cultured in vitro. The origin of the receptors is a human donor who had recovered from COVID-19.

The chain uses TRBV5-1 and TRBJ1-4; TRBD1 aligns across 10 bases. With 0 bases clipped from V and 13 bases from J, the junction kept 6 bases outside the gene matches. The V gene's germline CDR1 is SGHRS and CDR2 YFSETQ. This CDR3 has 14 amino acids. The CDR3 is CASSLAGTGDGLFF. The CDR3 nucleotides are TGCGCCAGCAGCTTGGCCGGGACAGGGGACGGACTGTTTTTT.

This clonotype was counted only a few times. The rearrangement links TRBV27 to TRBJ1-3, with 7 nucleotides matching TRBD1. Germline V lookup: CDR1 MNHEY, CDR2 SMNVEV (reference sequence). V gave up 5 bases and J gave up 5 bases; unmatched junction bases: 9. The CDR3 length is 15 residues. The CDR3 is CASSQSRQGRNTIYF. As DNA, the CDR3 is TGTGCCAGCAGTCAATCCCGACAGGGACGAAACACCATATATTTT.

V gene TRBV27 combines with J gene TRBJ1-6; D is undetermined. Germline V gives CDR1 MNHEY, CDR2 SMNVEV (reference sequence). The CDR3 is 13 amino acids. The CDR3 region has the DNA TGTGCGAGTTGGGCAGTCGGCAATTCACCCCTCCACTTT. This encodes CASWAVGNSPLHF.

In its sample, this clonotype was seen once. J is TRBJ2-1 and V is TRBV9, with 10 bases aligning to TRBD2. This CDR3 contains 17 residues. Germline CDR1 SGDLS, CDR2 YYNGEE. The V segment lost 0 bases and the J segment 5 bases; nucleotides outside the gene matches: 8. CDR3 coding DNA: TGTGCCAGCAGCGTAGCTGGCCAACTAGCGGGGCACAATGAGCAGTTCTTC. Amino acid sequence: CASSVAGQLAGHNEQFF.

The chain combines TRBV20-1 with TRBJ2-7; TRBD2 aligns across 8 bases. The V and J ends lost 0 bases and 3 bases, in that order; junction bases with no gene match: 16. Germline V lookup: CDR1 DFQATT, CDR2 SNEGSKA (reference sequence). The CDR3 contains 18 residues. In DNA, the CDR3 is TGCAGTGCTAGAGATCCCCACCGGGGAGGCGGGGGGTTCTACGAGCAGTACTTC. Translation: CSARDPHRGGGGFYEQYF.

The chain employs TRBV20-1 and TRBJ1-3; 7 bases agree with TRBD1. CDR1 DFQATT and CDR2 SNEGSKA come from the germline V gene (reference sequence). This CDR3 is built from 13 residues. V gave up 4 bases and J gave up 4 bases; unmatched junction bases: 4. CDR3 coding DNA: TGCAGTGCTATACAGGGGTTGGGAAACACCATATATTTT. Its protein is CSAIQGLGNTIYF.

This clonotype is a singleton in its sample. The V call is TRBV24-1, the J call TRBJ2-2, with 8 nucleotides matching TRBD1. Germline V lookup: CDR1 KGHDR, CDR2 SFDVKD. The CDR3 runs to 15 residues. V gave up 6 bases and J gave up 2 bases; unmatched junction bases: 4. This chain's CDR3 is CATSYGTGNTGELFF. CDR3 bases: TGTGCCACCAGTTACGGGACAGGTAACACCGGGGAGCTGTTTTTT.

The chain is built from TRBV6-1 and TRBJ2-1; 14 bases align to TRBD2. After removal of 6 bases from V and 6 bases from J, the junction contained 7 bases not matched to a gene. The CDR3 runs to 16 residues. CDR1 and CDR2 (germline): MNHNS, SASEGT. The DNA for the CDR3 is TGTGCCAGCAGGGACGGGACTAGCGGGAGAGGCAATGAGCAGTTCTTC. It codes for CASRDGTSGRGNEQFF.

This clonotype was observed a few times. The chain links TRBV6-2 or TRBV6-3 to TRBJ2-7; 14 positions match TRBD2. Germline CDR1 reads MNHEY; CDR2 reads SVGEGT. V gave up 5 bases and J gave up 3 bases; unmatched junction bases: 6. The CDR3 is 16 amino acids. CDR3 DNA: TGTGCCAGCAGTAGACCCGGGACTAGCGGGAGCTACGAGCAGTACTTC. Its protein product is CASSRPGTSGSYEQYF.

The chain has TRBV28 and TRBJ2-2, with D possibly being TRBD2 (5 bases). V lost 5 bases to trimming and J lost 10 bases, with 14 bases between them. CDR3 length: 13 amino acids. Per germline, CDR1 MDHEN and CDR2 SYDVKM. The CDR3, as DNA: TGTGCCAGCAGTCTCCACCCGCGGGTGGAGCTGTTTTTT. This gives the protein CASSLHPRVELFF.

V usage is TRBV2 and J usage is TRBJ2-5; 7 bases fit TRBD2. The germline V gene encodes CDR1 SNHLY and CDR2 FYNNEI. The CDR3 covers 14 residues. The V segment lost 3 bases and the J segment 4 bases; nucleotides outside the gene matches: 5. In nucleotides, the CDR3 is TGTGCCAGCAGTGAGCAAGGGGAGGGAGAGACCCAGTACTTC. Its translation: CASSEQGEGETQYF.

Details on this clonotype: At one end the junction does not follow the germline gene, possibly because of a read error. The rearrangement joins TRBV11-3 to TRBJ2-4; the D gene is possibly TRBD1 (5 bases). The CDR3 runs to 16 residues. From germline, CDR1 is SGHNT and CDR2 YENEEA. CDR3 amino acids: CASSLEPGLAKNIQYF. In nucleotides, the CDR3 is TGCGCCAGCAGCTTAGAACCAGGGCTAGCCAAAAACATTCAGTACTTC.

The chain links TRBV7-9 to TRBJ1-5; D remains unclear. Germline V gives CDR1 SEHNR, CDR2 FQNEAQ (reference sequence). V lost 4 bases to trimming and J lost 1 base, with 11 bases between them. CDR3 size: 15 residues. Here the CDR3 reads CASSSGSGSNQPQHF. The DNA for the CDR3 is TGTGCCAGCAGCTCGGGGTCCGGGAGCAATCAGCCCCAGCATTTT.

This clonotype turned up a few times. The genes are TRBV6-1 and TRBJ2-5; tentative D call: TRBD2 (6 bases). Germline CDR1 and CDR2: MNHNS and SASEGT. V was pared by 5 bases and J by 2 bases, with 9 bases between. CDR3 length: 13 residues. CDR3: CASSPGTQETQYF. Written as DNA, the CDR3 is TGTGCCAGCAGTCCCGGGACTCAAGAGACCCAGTACTTC.

The genes are TRBV7-2 and TRBJ2-7; D assignment may be TRBD1 or TRBD2 (5 bases each). Trimming shortened V by 5 bases and J by 5 bases, and 25 bases separated the two germline ends. Germline V CDR1 and CDR2: SGHTA, FQGNSA. CDR3 size: 17 residues. The CDR3 reads CASSQGTGRATWNEQYF. The CDR3 nucleotides are TGTGCCAGCAGCCAAGGAACGGGGCGGGCAACGTGGAACGAGCAGTACTTC. Full variable domain (rest looked up from reference TRBV7-2 and TRBJ2-7): GAGVSQSPSNKVTEKGKDVELRCDPISGHTALYWYRQSLGQGLEFLIYFQGNSAPDKSGLPSDRFSAERTGGSVSTLTIQRTQQEDSAVYLCASSQGTGRATWNEQYFGPGTRLTVT.

The chain has TRBV2 and TRBJ2-7; D is ambiguous. Trimming removed 5 bases at V and 1 base at J, with 6 bases between. CDR1 and CDR2 from the germline V gene are SNHLY and FYNNEI. The CDR3 consists of 12 residues. CDR3 in DNA: TGTGCCAGCAGTCTAAGTTCCTACGAGCAGTACTTC. It is translated as CASSLSSYEQYF.

The chain employs TRBV19 and TRBJ1-5; TRBD1 might be the D (6 bases). Deletions cut 1 base from V and 6 bases from J, with 13 bases between. The CDR3 runs to 15 residues. In germline, CDR1 is LNHDA, CDR2 SQIVND (reference sequence). The CDR3 loop is CASSIGSGGLQPQHF. CDR3 in DNA: TGTGCCAGTAGTATAGGATCGGGGGGCCTTCAGCCCCAGCATTTT.

There are a few counts of this clonotype. The gene calls are TRBV7-2 and TRBJ2-3, with 14 bases fitting TRBD2. V shed 2 bases, J shed 4 bases, and the junction held 5 bases outside the gene matches. There are 17 residues in the CDR3. The V gene's germline CDR1 is SGHTA and CDR2 FQGNSA. The CDR3, as DNA: TGTGCCAGCAGCTTATTTCGGACTAGCGGGGGGCCAGATACGCAGTATTTT. This translates into CASSLFRTSGGPDTQYF. The full variable domain, completed using reference TRBV7-2 and TRBJ2-3, is GAGVSQSPSNKVTEKGKDVELRCDPISGHTALYWYRQSLGQGLEFLIYFQGNSAPDKSGLPSDRFSAERTGGSVSTLTIQRTQQEDSAVYLCASSLFRTSGGPDTQYFGPGTRLTVL.

This clonotype was counted between two and nine times. The J gene is TRBJ2-2, the V gene TRBV6-5, with D possibly TRBD1 on 6 matching bases. Trimming took off 2 bases at V and 3 bases at J, with 7 bases between the two ends. CDR1 is MNHEY and CDR2 is SVGAGI in the germline V gene. The CDR3 is made up of 14 amino acids. The CDR3 DNA sequence: TGTGCCAGCAGTTACAGGGGGTACACCGGGGAGCTGTTTTTT. As protein: CASSYRGYTGELFF.

V and J are TRBV2 and TRBJ2-1; D might be TRBD1 or TRBD2, each matching 5 bases. Germline lookup yields CDR1 SNHLY and CDR2 FYNNEI. The CDR3 contains 14 residues. V dropped 5 bases and J dropped 5 bases, with 13 bases sitting between them. The CDR3 region has the DNA TGTGCCAGCAGTCCCCCGGGACGAGACAATGAGCAGTTCTTC. Its protein is CASSPPGRDNEQFF.

V usage is TRBV5-1 and J usage is TRBJ2-7, with TRBD2 as a possible D gene (6 bases). V gave up 3 bases and J gave up 3 bases, with 13 bases separating them. In germline, CDR1 is SGHRS, CDR2 YFSETQ. The CDR3 spans 14 residues. The CDR3 DNA reads as TGCGCCAGCAGCTCGGAGGGACGGTTCTACGAGCAGTACTTC. Its translation: CASSSEGRFYEQYF.

The chain combines TRBV18 with TRBJ1-5; TRBD1 aligns across 12 bases. The germline V gene encodes CDR1 KGHSH and CDR2 LQKENI. V shed 4 bases, J shed 5 bases, and the junction held 9 bases outside the gene matches. This CDR3 region has 17 residues. CDR3 region: CASSLGTGGQAHQPQHF. The CDR3 DNA follows: TGTGCCAGCTCACTAGGGACAGGGGGCCAGGCTCATCAGCCCCAGCATTTT.

The chain couples TRBV5-1 to TRBJ1-5; D is undetermined. V lost 4 bases and J lost 2, with 13 bases in between. The CDR3 contains 15 residues. Germline V gene data show CDR1 as SGHRS and CDR2 as YFSETQ. In DNA form, the CDR3 reads TGCGCCAGCAGCCCGGAGGTGGGCCGCAATCAGCCCCAGCATTTT. Protein: CASSPEVGRNQPQHF.

CDR3 sequence reads: CASSLVGLALNEQFF. The CDR3 DNA is TGTGCCAGCAGCTTAGTCGGACTAGCCCTAAATGAGCAGTTCTTC. The chain has TRBV7-8 and TRBJ2-1, with 8 bases matching TRBD2. The V segment lost 1 base and the J segment 7 bases; nucleotides outside the gene matches: 6. The length of the CDR3 is 15 residues. Germline values: CDR1 SGHVS, CDR2 FQNEAQ.